This paragraph reports one T cell receptor beta chain. Its binding antigen is unknown. No base quality information exists; no much larger clone differs at one position. The CDR3 regions of human TCRbeta chains were analyzed by immunosequencing. The original pipeline was this. TCRs in the repertoires were compared against a reference library of SARS-CoV-2-specific TCRs that had been generated with the MIRA antigen-specificity platform. Breadth was defined as the fraction of unique TCRs that were SARS-CoV-2-associated. Depth was defined as the fraction of total T cells that were SARS-CoV-2-associated. Using the MIRA data, each spike-specific TCR was mapped to the spike region that the TCR reacts to and placed in a CD4 or CD8 class. Log10-transformed breadth and depth values were compared by one-way ANOVA with Sidak's multiple comparisons tests. TCRdb took this table from immuneACCESS and kept in-frame rearrangements with V and J called. Such tables lack part of the clones; where checked against another copy, unresolved V genes explain under half of the gap, and the rest is unexplained. The D gene and trimming were derived from the DNA, and the V and J assignments and clone size from that table. Here the sample has 120,000 or so clones; approximately 90% occur a single time. The ten largest clones add up to 3.5% to 4% of the sample.

This specimen's time point label, per the study, means: about 28 days (+/-7) after the second vaccine dose. AZD1222 recipients given second doses at about 4 weeks or at about 12 weeks were pooled, since spike-specific TCR depth and breadth were not found to differ between the two schedules. Samples from vaccinated people were obtained from the UK trials COV001 and COV002, which included a single-blind randomized controlled phase 2/3 trial of AZD1222 (ChAdOx1 nCoV-19) in healthy adults. For TCRbeta chain sequencing, PBMC samples from trial participants were taken at day 0 and at day 28 after the second dose. These data are taken from a study of T cell responses to AZD1222 COVID-19 vaccine (dated by TCRdb to the early 2020s). About the full investigation: TCR sequencing was performed for 230 to 250 trial participants, of whom around 200 were given two doses of AZD1222 and about 25 were given two doses of MenACWY control vaccine. Trial participants were enrolled by age into subgroups of 18-55, 56-69 and 70-plus years, and about 150, 27 and 61 TCR-sequenced participants, respectively, were included in these subgroups. Overall results and qualifications from the work: Conclusions about previously exposed vaccinees were limited because only six AZD1222 recipients were SARS-CoV-2 seropositive at baseline. The vaccine-associated CD4 TCRs covered the entire spike protein, and the dominant responses fell in regions 160-218 and 743-854. Because no samples from the day 14 peak response were available, repertoires could be characterized only after the peak T cell response. Epitopes outside the regions mutated in the B.1.351 and B.1.1.7 variants were reportedly recognized by nearly half of the unique spike-specific TCRs. Most participants were white British and females outnumbered males, and the authors suggested that clonal diversity may have been underestimated. After two AZD1222 doses, spike-specific TCR breadth and depth were significantly higher than at day 0 and than in MenACWY recipients. In the small 56-69-year group, the increase in depth fell short of significance, most likely because of low power.

Taken from the germline V gene, the CDR1 and CDR2 loops are LGHNA and YSLEER. V loses 6 bases of germline sequence and J loses 1 base, and the interval between the two ends is 18 bases. The CDR3 measures 17 amino acids from cysteine to phenylalanine. Only the CDR3 part of the read is kept: 51 bases, read in frame from the first base. The sequencing here drew on peripheral blood, taken 28 days after the second AZD1222 dose. The rearranged chain carries TRBV4-3 and TRBJ2-2, with the identity of the D gene unclear. The sequence was collected from an adult who received the AZD1222 COVID-19 vaccine. The DNA sequence is given as TGCGCCAGCAGTCGTAATATCAACCCAGAGAACACCGGGGAGCTGTTTTTT. This codes for CASSRNINPENTGELFF.